This T cell receptor beta chain was sequenced in a study of CD4 and CD8 cells across lung adenocarcinoma regions. The germline V gene has CDR1 LGHDT and CDR2 YNNKEL (reference sequence). The length of the CDR3 is 15 residues. The junction had 12 bases not matched to a gene; V was cut back by 5 bases and J by 8 bases. Samples came from patients with localized non-small cell lung adenocarcinoma. TCRdb re-called the PCR reads with MiXCR, one entry per CDR3 protein. The data show about 4,400 distinct CDR3 sequences, with roughly 45% seen just once and approximately 15% held by the top ten. Sequencing was done on a sample of CD4+ T cells from the margin of a lung tumor. This TCR was sampled from a female donor with lung adenocarcinoma. The CD4 and CD8 labels of this study may be unreliable. The chain joins TRBV3-1 to TRBJ2-1, with 7 bases fitting TRBD1. DNA for the CDR3: TGTGCCAGCAGCTTCCGACAGGGTCTTGGCGATGAGCAGTTCTTC. Translated: CASSFRQGLGDEQFF.